This TCR beta chain was retrieved from a study of regulatory T cells in long-lasting Graves disease. Construction of the TCR beta libraries employed iRepertoire HTBI primers in conjunction with Arm-PCR of CDR3 regions. In the study's own analysis: Taken together, the samples had 55 to 70 TRBV and around 14 TRBJ segments identified. TCRdb re-analysed the multiplex PCR reads in MiXCR, keeping a single row per CDR3 protein. TCRdb, not the original authors, processed these V and J calls. The sample shows 300,000 or so distinct CDR3 sequences, around a fifth of them seen only once. In this sample, this clonotype turned up many times. Its specificity is not known. Overall study findings and caveats: Persistent disease was characterized by preferential usage of TRBV28, TRBJ1-2 and TRBJ2-5. Among persistent patients, a larger number of public clonotypes were shared (roughly 2,900) than among newly diagnosed patients (about 950).

Indicated time point: persistent/refractory GD, antithyroid drugs over 5 years with positive TRAb. PBMCs provided the RNA from which the TCR library was made. Collection of peripheral blood (approximately 9 milliliters) was done using EDTA tubes. The CDR3 spans 17 residues. V was pared by 4 bases and J by 2 bases, with 7 bases of the junction left unmatched. This sample comprised peripheral blood mononuclear cells (PBMCs), obtained when the disease was refractory, from a patient treated with antithyroid drugs. The origin of this receptor is a female donor with Graves disease. This chain connects TRBV12-3 or TRBV12-4 to TRBJ2-6; 8 positions agree with TRBD2. In nucleotides, the CDR3 is TGTGCCAGCAGTTCCCGGTCCGGGGGGGCTGGGGCCAACGTCCTGACTTTC. Translation gives CASSSRSGGAGANVLTF.